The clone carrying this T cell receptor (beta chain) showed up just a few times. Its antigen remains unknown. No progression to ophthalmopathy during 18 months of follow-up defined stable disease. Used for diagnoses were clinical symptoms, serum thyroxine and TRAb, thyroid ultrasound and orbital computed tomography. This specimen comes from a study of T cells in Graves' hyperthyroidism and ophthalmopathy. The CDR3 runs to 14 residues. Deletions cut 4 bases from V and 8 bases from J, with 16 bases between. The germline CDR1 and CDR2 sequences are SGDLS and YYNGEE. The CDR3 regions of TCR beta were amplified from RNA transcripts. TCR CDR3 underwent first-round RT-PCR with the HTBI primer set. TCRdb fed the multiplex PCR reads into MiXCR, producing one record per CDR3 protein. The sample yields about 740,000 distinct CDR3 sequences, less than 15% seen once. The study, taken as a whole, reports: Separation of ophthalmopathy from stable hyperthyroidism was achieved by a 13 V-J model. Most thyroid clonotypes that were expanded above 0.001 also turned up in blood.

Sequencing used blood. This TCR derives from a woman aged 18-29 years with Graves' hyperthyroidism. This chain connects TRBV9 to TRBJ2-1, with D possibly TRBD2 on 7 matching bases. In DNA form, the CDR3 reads TGTGCCAGCAGCTGGACTAGTGGGGGGCATGAGCAGTTCTTC. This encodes CASSWTSGGHEQFF.